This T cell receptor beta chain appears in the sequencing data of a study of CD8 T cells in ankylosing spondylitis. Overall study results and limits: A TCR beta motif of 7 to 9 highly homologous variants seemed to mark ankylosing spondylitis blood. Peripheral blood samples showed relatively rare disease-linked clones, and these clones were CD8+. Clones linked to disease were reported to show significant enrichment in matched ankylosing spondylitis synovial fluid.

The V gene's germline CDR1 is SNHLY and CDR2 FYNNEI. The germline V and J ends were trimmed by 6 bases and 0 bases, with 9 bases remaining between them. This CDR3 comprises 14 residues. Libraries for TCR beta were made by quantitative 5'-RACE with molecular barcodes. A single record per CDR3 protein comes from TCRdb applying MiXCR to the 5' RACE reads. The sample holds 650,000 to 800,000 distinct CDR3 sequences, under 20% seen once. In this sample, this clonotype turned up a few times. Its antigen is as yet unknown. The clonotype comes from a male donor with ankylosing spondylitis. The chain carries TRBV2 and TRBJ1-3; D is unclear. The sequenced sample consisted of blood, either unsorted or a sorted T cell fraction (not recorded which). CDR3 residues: CASRFGGSGNTIYF. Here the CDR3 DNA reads TGTGCCAGCAGATTTGGTGGCTCTGGAAACACCATATATTTT.